Listed below are T cell receptor beta chains from one sample, sequenced in a study of cytomegalovirus exposure and HLA in healthy donors. This table comes from immunoSEQ multiplex PCR, and its TCRdb copy is limited to in-frame clones, with some not included. The table includes under 200,000 clones, roughly four fifths detected once. Sequencing was performed on PBMCs. The receptors were gathered from a woman in her forties or fifties in good health and CMV-seronegative. Each CDR3 is given with its conserved first and last residue. Fields, in order: clone size, J gene, D gene, V gene, CDR3 protein, CDR3 DNA. The D gene is left open where the match is weak. Part of the rows lack a size; the others show once, few, many or a class for expanded clones.

clone_size: .
j_call: TRBJ2-1
d_call: .
v_call: TRBV28
cdr3_aa: CASKVGGKASYNEQFF
cdr3_nt: TGTGCCAGCAAGGTGGGCGGGAAAGCCTCCTACAATGAGCAGTTCTTC

clone_size: .
j_call: TRBJ2-3
d_call: .
v_call: TRBV9
cdr3_aa: CASSVGPGGASNTDTQYF
cdr3_nt: .

clone_size: few
j_call: TRBJ2-5
d_call: .
v_call: TRBV11-2
cdr3_aa: CASSSPGGRETQYF
cdr3_nt: TGTGCCAGCAGCTCTCCGGGGGGCCGGGAGACCCAGTACTTC

clone_size: .
j_call: TRBJ2-2
d_call: .
v_call: TRBV10-3
cdr3_aa: CAISESVGLGELFF
cdr3_nt: TGTGCCATCAGTGAGTCGGTGGGGCTCGGGGAGCTGTTTTTT

clone_size: .
j_call: TRBJ2-2
d_call: .
v_call: TRBV4-3
cdr3_aa: CASSHHTLAKGAGELFF
cdr3_nt: TGCGCCAGCAGCCACCACACACTAGCGAAGGGGGCCGGGGAGCTGTTTTTT

clone_size: .
j_call: TRBJ1-2
d_call: .
v_call: TRBV5-1
cdr3_aa: CASSPLDSYGYTF
cdr3_nt: TGCGCCAGCAGCCCACTCGACAGTTATGGCTACACCTTC

clone_size: .
j_call: TRBJ1-5
d_call: TRBD1
v_call: TRBV19
cdr3_aa: CASSAKGDSYSNQPQHF
cdr3_nt: TGTGCCAGTAGTGCGAAGGGGGACAGTTATAGCAATCAGCCCCAGCATTTT

clone_size: .
j_call: TRBJ1-2
d_call: .
v_call: TRBV28
cdr3_aa: CASFTGTPTLNGYTF
cdr3_nt: TGTGCCAGCTTCACCGGGACACCCACGCTTAATGGCTACACCTTC

clone_size: .
j_call: TRBJ1-2
d_call: .
v_call: TRBV6-5
cdr3_aa: CASSPRRAYGYTF
cdr3_nt: TGTGCCAGCAGCCCACGCAGGGCCTATGGCTACACCTTC

clone_size: .
j_call: TRBJ2-7
d_call: TRBD1
v_call: TRBV5-8
cdr3_aa: CASSQADRDSYEQYF
cdr3_nt: TGTGCCAGCAGCCAGGCGGACAGGGATTCCTACGAGCAGTACTTC

clone_size: .
j_call: TRBJ1-2
d_call: TRBD1
v_call: TRBV9
cdr3_aa: CASSMSRDRVSLSYGYTF
cdr3_nt: TGTGCCAGCAGCATGTCCCGGGACAGGGTGTCCCTTAGCTATGGCTACACCTTC

clone_size: few
j_call: TRBJ1-1
d_call: .
v_call: TRBV7-9
cdr3_aa: CASSPREGGNTEAFF
cdr3_nt: TGTGCCAGCAGCCCAAGGGAGGGCGGGAACACTGAAGCTTTCTTT

clone_size: .
j_call: TRBJ2-7
d_call: TRBD2
v_call: TRBV27
cdr3_aa: CASRTSGSYEQYF
cdr3_nt: TGTGCCAGCAGGACTAGCGGAAGCTACGAGCAGTACTTC

clone_size: once
j_call: TRBJ1-5
d_call: TRBD1
v_call: TRBV14
cdr3_aa: CASSQINRQGLSNQPQHF
cdr3_nt: TGTGCCAGCAGCCAAATAAACCGACAGGGATTGAGCAATCAGCCCCAGCATTTT

clone_size: .
j_call: TRBJ2-1
d_call: .
v_call: TRBV4-3
cdr3_aa: CASSQREAGALSYEQFF
cdr3_nt: TGCGCCAGCAGCCAACGTGAGGCGGGGGCCCTAAGTTATGAGCAGTTCTTC

clone_size: .
j_call: TRBJ2-2
d_call: TRBD2
v_call: TRBV7-8
cdr3_aa: CASSPGLAGLFVSNTGELFF
cdr3_nt: TGTGCCAGCAGCCCTGGACTAGCGGGGTTGTTCGTTTCGAACACCGGGGAGCTGTTTTTT